The present T cell receptor beta chain was sequenced within a study of shared clonotypes between healthy human individuals. The study, taken as a whole, reports: The study found lower generation probabilities in non-shared clonotypes than in those shared by all four donors.

Nashville, Tennessee was home to all donors, who were Caucasian adults. This CDR3 has 13 amino acids. Germline V gene lookup returns CDR1 MDHEN and CDR2 SYDVKM. Unmatched junction bases numbered 4, after V lost 8 bases and J lost 0 bases. Execution of the assay was at deep level. Profiled with immunoSEQ multiplex PCR; TCRdb holds only in-frame clones, not every one. The sample lists more than 1,200,000 clones, 97% to 99% occurring once. As to this clone: Its target is unknown.

This clonotype was sampled from a young man in good health. The V gene is TRBV28, the J gene TRBJ2-7; 7 bases are a match to TRBD2. Sequenced input: naive CD4+ T cells sorted from blood. The subset: CD45RA+ positively selected. CDR3 sequence (DNA): TGTGCCAGCGGTAAGCGGGACTCCTACGAGCAGTACTTC. Translating it yields CASGKRDSYEQYF.